In its sample, the clone carrying this T cell receptor (beta chain) was seen a few times. Its antigen is currently unknown. This sample is drawn from a study of memory CD4+ T cells and cytomegalovirus serostatus. Study summary: This sample comes from healthy Belgian adults, eight to ten CMV seropositive, 24 seronegative. Points from the study as a whole: Repertoires predicted CMV serostatus with median bootstrapped AUC of approximately 0.94.

The sort gate was single viable CD3+CD4+CD8-CD45RO+ cells for memory CD4+ T cells. Positive selection with CD4 microbeads enriched total CD4+ T cells. Trimming removed 3 bases at V and 3 bases at J, with 19 bases between. Germline V gene lookup returns CDR1 KGHSH and CDR2 LQKENI. CDR3 length: 17 residues. As originally analysed: After removing out-of-frame reads, 2.3 million or so distinct TCRbeta sequences remained. TCRdb keeps only in-frame clones here, not all; method: immunoSEQ multiplex PCR. That table supplies the V and J calls and clone size; D and trimming were determined from the DNA. The sample lists approximately 42,000 clones, 79% occurring once.

The origin of this receptor is an adult in good health and CMV-seronegative. The rearrangement joins TRBV18 to TRBJ2-3; TRBD2 is a possible D gene (6 bases). Sequences were obtained from memory CD4+ T cells from blood. The DNA for the CDR3 is TGTGCCAGCTCACCGGAGCGGAGAACGGGAGTGACAGATACGCAGTATTTT. Protein: CASSPERRTGVTDTQYF.